This T cell receptor (beta chain) comes out of a study of cytomegalovirus exposure and HLA in healthy donors. In the study overall: From approximately 170 million T cells, an earlier analysis saw 120 million or so unique TCR beta sequences. Study outcomes and limitations: Per a later analysis, approximately 16,000 TCR beta sequences showed association with HLA alleles at 0.05 false discovery rate. Researchers reportedly found TCR beta sequences accurately predicted most subjects' HLA-A and HLA-B alleles.

Regarding this clone: What it binds is unknown.

CDR1 and CDR2 from the germline V gene are SGHNT and YENEEA. Trimming took 6 bases from V and 5 from J; bases not matched to a gene: 9. The CDR3 is 15 residues long. This PCR relied on a set of 60 Vbeta primers and 13 Jbeta primers. Clones were read by immunoSEQ multiplex PCR, and TCRdb kept only the in-frame ones, dropping some. The table includes around 140,000 clones, around 90% detected once. This sequence joins TRBV11-3 and TRBJ2-2, with 7 positions matching TRBD1. Sequenced sample: PBMCs. The origin of this receptor is a woman aged 35 to 49 in good health and CMV-seronegative. The CDR3 sequence is CASRTGSSITGELFF. The CDR3 DNA follows: TGTGCCAGCAGGACAGGGAGCTCCATTACCGGGGAGCTGTTTTTT.